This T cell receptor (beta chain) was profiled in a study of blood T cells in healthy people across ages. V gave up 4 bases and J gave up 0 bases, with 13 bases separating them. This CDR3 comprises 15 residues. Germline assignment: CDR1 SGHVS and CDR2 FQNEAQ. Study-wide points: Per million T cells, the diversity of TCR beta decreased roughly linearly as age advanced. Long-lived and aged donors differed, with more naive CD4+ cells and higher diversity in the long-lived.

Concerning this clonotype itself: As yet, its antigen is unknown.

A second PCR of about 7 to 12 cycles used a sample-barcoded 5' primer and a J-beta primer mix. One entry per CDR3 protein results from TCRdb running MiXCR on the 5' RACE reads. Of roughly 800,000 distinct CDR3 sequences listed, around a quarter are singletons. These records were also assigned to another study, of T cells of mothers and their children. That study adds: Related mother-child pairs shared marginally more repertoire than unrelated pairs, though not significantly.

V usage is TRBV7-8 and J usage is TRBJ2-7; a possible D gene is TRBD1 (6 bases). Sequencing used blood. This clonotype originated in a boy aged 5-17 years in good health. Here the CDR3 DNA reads TGTGCCAGCAGCTCCGGGACACCGAGCTCCTACGAGCAGTACTTC. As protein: CASSSGTPSSYEQYF.